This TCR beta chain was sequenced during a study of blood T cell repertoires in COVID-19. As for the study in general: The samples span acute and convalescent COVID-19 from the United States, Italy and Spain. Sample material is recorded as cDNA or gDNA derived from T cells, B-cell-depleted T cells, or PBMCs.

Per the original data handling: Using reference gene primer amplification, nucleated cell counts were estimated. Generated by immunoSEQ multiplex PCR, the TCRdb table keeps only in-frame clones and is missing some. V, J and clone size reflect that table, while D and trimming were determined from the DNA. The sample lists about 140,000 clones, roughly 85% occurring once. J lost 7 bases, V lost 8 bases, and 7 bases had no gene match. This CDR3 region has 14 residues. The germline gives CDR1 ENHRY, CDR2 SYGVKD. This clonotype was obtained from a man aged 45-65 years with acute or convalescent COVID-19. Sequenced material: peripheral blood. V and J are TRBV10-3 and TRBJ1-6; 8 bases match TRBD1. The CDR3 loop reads CAIGIQGENSPLHF. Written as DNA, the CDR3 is TGTGCCATCGGTATACAGGGGGAAAATTCACCCCTCCACTTT.